This T cell receptor beta chain was sequenced during a study of patients and donors after allogeneic stem cell transplantation. TCRdb reprocessed the RT-PCR reads via MiXCR and lists one record per CDR3 protein. The sample consists of roughly 940,000 distinct CDR3 sequences, about 20% of them appearing once. V was shortened by 6 bases and J by 2 bases, with 7 bases between the two germline ends. Germline V gene data show CDR1 as LNHDA and CDR2 as SQIVND (reference sequence). This CDR3 has 12 amino acids. This clonotype was counted only a few times. The V gene is TRBV19, the J gene TRBJ1-2; no clear D. Sequencing was carried out using blood, either unsorted or a sorted T cell fraction (not recorded which). This sequence was found in a human donor who was either an allogeneic HSCT recipient or a stem cell or donor lymphocyte infusion donor (not recorded which). It is not recorded whose cells these are; they may come from a transplant donor. The chain's CDR3 is CASRDPNYGYTF. The CDR3 region has the DNA TGTGCCAGTAGGGACCCCAACTATGGCTACACCTTC.